The 24 T cell receptor beta chains given below trace back to one sample, sequenced in a study of blood T cell repertoires in COVID-19. Repertoires were generated with immunoSEQ multiplex PCR, while TCRdb's copy carries only in-frame clones and drops some. The sample includes 100,000 to 150,000 clones, more than 75% of them seen just once. The sample was peripheral blood. The receptors derive from a human donor in a cohort sampled during active COVID-19.

The V and J genes are TRBV19 and TRBJ1-6; 8 bases line up with TRBD1. Germline lookup yields CDR1 LNHDA and CDR2 SQIVND (reference sequence). The CDR3 runs to 16 residues. V trimming: 4 bases; J trimming: 9 bases; junction bases outside the gene matches: 11. CDR3 protein: CASSTQGQGGSSPLHF. The CDR3 bases are TGTGCCAGTAGTACTCAAGGACAGGGTGGGAGTTCACCCCTCCACTTT. The full variable domain, with the rest looked up from reference TRBV19 and TRBJ1-6, is DGGITQSPKYLFRKEGQNVTLSCEQNLNHDAMYWYRQDPGQGLRLIYYSQIVNDFQKGDIAEGYSVSREKKESFPLTVTSAQKNPTAFYLCASSTQGQGGSSPLHFGNGTRLTVT.

Written as DNA, the CDR3 is TGTGCCAGCAGTAAGTATGATACCGGCTACGAGCAGTACTTC. Protein: CASSKYDTGYEQYF. The chain carries TRBV6-5 and TRBJ2-7; D ambiguous. This CDR3 spans 14 amino acids. From germline, CDR1 is MNHEY and CDR2 SVGAGI. V was cut by 5 bases and J by 3 bases, with 14 bases left in between.

The V and J genes are TRBV10-1 and TRBJ2-3; TRBD1 is a possible D gene (6 bases). The CDR3 is made up of 16 amino acids. CDR1 is WNHNN and CDR2 is SYGVQD in the germline V gene (reference sequence). V lost 8 bases and J 1 base, leaving 19 bases between the germline ends. CDR3 sequence (DNA): TGCGCCAGCGAGGGGGACCCACTGGCGGGCACAGATACGCAGTATTTT. Its protein product is CASEGDPLAGTDTQYF.

The chain combines TRBV14 with TRBJ2-3, with 11 bases aligning to TRBD1. Unmatched junction bases numbered 12, after V lost 4 bases and J lost 3 bases. The CDR3 contains 18 residues. The germline V gene encodes CDR1 SGHDN and CDR2 FVKESK. CDR3: CASSLFSTGTGGTDTQYF. The CDR3 nucleotides are TGTGCCAGCAGCCTTTTCTCTACCGGGACAGGGGGAACAGATACGCAGTATTTT.

The chain recombines TRBV3-1 (or the pseudogene TRBV3-2) with TRBJ2-2; 9 bases match TRBD2. Germline CDR1 is LGHDT and CDR2 is YNNKEL (reference sequence). The trim removed 4 bases at V and 6 bases at J, leaving 12 bases unmatched. The CDR3 contains 17 residues. The chain's CDR3 is CASSLGFSGRSAGELFF. The CDR3 DNA is TGTGCCAGCAGCCTCGGCTTCAGCGGGAGGAGCGCCGGGGAGCTGTTTTTT.

Of note for this clone: Other DNA sequences from this sample encode an identical CDR3 as well. The V call is TRBV7-9, the J call TRBJ1-2; possible D gene TRBD1, 5 bases. From germline, CDR1 is SEHNR and CDR2 FQNEAQ (reference sequence). Trimming stripped 5 bases from V and 4 bases from J, with 14 bases between. The CDR3 covers 14 residues. The CDR3 region is CASSRTDSTYGYTF. The CDR3 nucleotides read TGTGCCAGCAGCCGCACCGACAGTACCTATGGCTACACCTTC.

CDR3 sequence reads: CASSFGLSQPYQETQYF. CDR3 DNA: TGCGCCAGCAGCTTTGGACTATCCCAGCCGTACCAAGAGACCCAGTACTTC. This chain connects TRBV5-1 to TRBJ2-5; the D gene is possibly TRBD2 (6 bases). V gave up 2 bases and J gave up 0 bases, with 17 bases separating them. Per the germline V gene, CDR1 is SGHRS and CDR2 is YFSETQ. This CDR3 has 17 amino acids.

The rearrangement links TRBV27 to TRBJ2-1; 10 bases fit TRBD2. Germline CDR1 reads MNHEY; CDR2 reads SMNVEV (reference sequence). The V and J ends lost 2 bases and 8 bases, in that order; junction bases with no gene match: 12. The CDR3 sequence is 17 residues long. CDR3 DNA: TGTGCCAGCAGTTTAGTAGGAAGCGGGGGGGCCTTAGATGAGCAGTTCTTC. Its protein product is CASSLVGSGGALDEQFF.

The chain recombines TRBV6-5 with TRBJ2-7; possibly TRBD2 for D (6 bases). CDR1 and CDR2 from the germline V gene are MNHEY and SVGAGI. Between the trimmed V and J ends, which lost 6 bases and 4 bases, there was a span of 19 bases. The CDR3 runs to 15 residues. The CDR3 sequence: CASSSGWGRGYEQYF. The CDR3, as DNA: TGTGCCAGCAGCTCCGGGTGGGGCCGGGGGTACGAGCAGTACTTC.

The rearrangement links TRBV6-5 to TRBJ1-4; D is ambiguous. Germline CDR1 MNHEY, CDR2 SVGAGI. V was trimmed by 6 bases and J by 8 bases, leaving 16 bases between them. This CDR3 contains 14 residues. The chain's CDR3 is CASRDSSLREKLFF. CDR3 DNA: TGTGCCAGCAGGGACTCGAGTTTACGGGAAAAACTGTTTTTT.

V and J are TRBV6-5 and TRBJ1-1, with D unresolved. Germline V CDR1 and CDR2: MNHEY, SVGAGI. This CDR3 is built from 13 residues. V gave up 4 bases and J gave up 3 bases, with 9 bases separating them. This CDR3 reads CASSLRFYTEAFF. DNA of the CDR3: TGTGCCAGCAGTTTGCGATTTTACACTGAAGCTTTCTTT.

This clone was observed many times. V and J are TRBV9 and TRBJ2-7; 11 bases map to TRBD2. Unmatched junction bases numbered 4, after V lost 5 bases and J lost 3 bases. CDR1 SGDLS and CDR2 YYNGEE come from the germline V gene. The CDR3 covers 14 residues. The CDR3 coding sequence is TGTGCCAGCAGTGGGACTAGCGGAAACTACGAGCAGTACTTC. Protein: CASSGTSGNYEQYF.

The chain uses TRBV5-6 and TRBJ2-1; 9 bases match TRBD2. In germline, CDR1 is SGHDT, CDR2 YYEEEE. There are 16 residues in the CDR3. V dropped 0 bases and J dropped 8; count of bases not matched to a gene: 9. The CDR3 reads CASSLGSGTSWDEQFF. The DNA of the CDR3 is TGTGCCAGCAGCTTGGGATCCGGGACTAGCTGGGATGAGCAGTTCTTC.

CDR3 in amino acids: CASSQDAGPGWYTEAFF. The CDR3 DNA reads as TGTGCCAGCAGCCAAGATGCAGGGCCAGGTTGGTACACTGAAGCTTTCTTT. This sequence joins TRBV3-1 (or the pseudogene TRBV3-2) and TRBJ1-1; tentatively, D is TRBD1 (5 bases). V gave up 0 bases and J gave up 3 bases, with 17 bases separating them. This CDR3 has 17 amino acids. Germline V gives CDR1 LGHDT, CDR2 YNNKEL (reference sequence).

This chain links TRBV7-9 with TRBJ2-3; 7 positions agree with TRBD2. Per the germline V gene, CDR1 is SEHNR and CDR2 is FQNEAQ (reference sequence). V trimming: 11 bases; J trimming: 2 bases; junction bases outside the gene matches: 7. The CDR3 contains 13 residues. For the CDR3, the DNA is TGTGCCTATGGGAGGGGTTCCACAGATACGCAGTATTTT. Protein: CAYGRGSTDTQYF.

The chain uses TRBV15 and TRBJ1-2; 9 bases are shared with TRBD1. The trim removed 5 bases at V and 5 bases at J, leaving 9 bases unmatched. The CDR3 totals 15 residues. Germline V lookup: CDR1 LNHNV, CDR2 YYDKDF (reference sequence). The CDR3 sequence is CATSVNRGHIYGYTF. CDR3 sequence (DNA): TGTGCCACCAGCGTCAACAGGGGGCACATTTATGGCTACACCTTC.

The V call is TRBV11-2, the J call TRBJ2-7, with TRBD2 matching 8 bases. The V and J ends lost 1 base and 3 bases, in that order; junction bases with no gene match: 8. Per germline, CDR1 SGHAT and CDR2 FQNNGV. CDR3 length: 16 amino acids. The CDR3 DNA sequence: TGTGCCAGCAGCTTAGTATCCGGGGGGGGCCTCTACGAGCAGTACTTC. It specifies CASSLVSGGGLYEQYF.

This chain uses TRBV19 with TRBJ1-2; 8 bases fit TRBD1. Trimming cost V 3 bases and J 8 bases; bases outside gene matches: 2. This CDR3 is 12 amino acids long. CDR1 is LNHDA, CDR2 SQIVND, per germline (reference sequence). The CDR3 loop is CASSMAGGGYTF. The CDR3 coding sequence is TGTGCCAGTAGTATGGCAGGGGGCGGCTACACCTTC.

The chain carries TRBV19 and TRBJ1-6; D is undetermined. The CDR3 loop spans 16 amino acids. Trimming took 2 bases from V and 7 from J, leaving 15 bases between them. From germline, CDR1 is LNHDA and CDR2 SQIVND (reference sequence). CDR3 in DNA: TGTGCCAGTAGTATAAGTCAACCCACGGGAAATTCACCCCTCCACTTT. Its translation is CASSISQPTGNSPLHF.

J is TRBJ2-3 and V is TRBV2; D may be TRBD1 (6 bases). Per germline, CDR1 SNHLY and CDR2 FYNNEI. The CDR3 sequence is 13 residues long. V shed 8 bases and J shed 3 bases, with 12 bases lying between them. CDR3 residues: CASHRVGTDTQYF. The CDR3 bases are TGTGCCAGCCACAGGGTGGGGACAGATACGCAGTATTTT.

The V call is TRBV28, the J call TRBJ2-7, with 9 positions matching TRBD2. The CDR3 sequence is 14 residues long. Germline-derived CDR1 and CDR2 are MDHEN and SYDVKM. J lost 3 bases, V lost 5 bases, and 5 bases had no gene match. The CDR3 nucleotides are TGTGCCAGCAGTCCGCGGGGGGGGCGCTACGAGCAGTACTTC. Its translation: CASSPRGGRYEQYF.

The genes are TRBV14 and TRBJ2-3; TRBD2 is a possible D gene (5 bases). V gave up 4 bases and J gave up 0 bases, with 11 bases separating them. This CDR3 spans 15 amino acids. Germline values: CDR1 SGHDN, CDR2 FVKESK. The CDR3 nucleotides are TGTGCCAGCAGCCCCCCCGGCGGGAGCACAGATACGCAGTATTTT. Its protein product is CASSPPGGSTDTQYF.

The CDR3 DNA reads as TGTGCCCCGTCGGACAGTGGCTATGGCTACACCTTC. Protein product: CAPSDSGYGYTF. V and J are TRBV24-1 and TRBJ1-2; D might be TRBD1 (6 bases). Germline V gene sequence: CDR1 KGHDR, CDR2 SFDVKD. The germline V and J ends were trimmed by 12 bases and 4 bases, with 14 bases remaining between them. This CDR3 region has 12 residues.

Only a few counts were recorded for this clone. The rearrangement joins TRBV5-4 to TRBJ2-7; maybe TRBD1 (6 bases). Trimming pared 5 bases from V and 6 bases from J, leaving 18 bases between. Per the germline V gene, CDR1 is SGHNT and CDR2 is YYREEE (reference sequence). This CDR3 comprises 14 residues. The CDR3 loop is CASRQGIPMSEQYF. For the CDR3, the DNA is TGTGCCAGCAGACAGGGAATCCCGATGAGCGAGCAGTACTTC.